This TCR beta chain was identified during a study of cytomegalovirus exposure and HLA in healthy donors. PCR primers comprised 60 Vbeta and 13 Jbeta primers. TCRdb's copy holds only in-frame clones and misses some; the assay was immunoSEQ multiplex PCR. The sample records 90,000 to 100,000 clones, 65% to 85% being singletons. V lost 6 bases and J lost 0, with 12 bases in between. CDR1 and CDR2 from the germline V gene are SNHLY and FYNNEI. This CDR3 comprises 15 residues. This chain links TRBV2 with TRBJ1-3; the D is unclear. Sequencing was carried out using PBMCs. This clonotype originated in a man aged 18 to 29 in good health and CMV-seronegative. CDR3 DNA sequence: TGTGCCAGCAGCTCACAACTACTCTCTGGAAACACCATATATTTT. It yields the protein CASSSQLLSGNTIYF.